Below, 18 T cell receptor beta chains from the same sample are listed, as sequenced in a study of blood T cell repertoires in COVID-19. TCRdb keeps only in-frame clones here, not all; method: immunoSEQ multiplex PCR. The sample yields about 120,000 clones, around 80% seen once. Sample: peripheral blood. All receptors come from a man in his forties with active or convalescent COVID-19.

This clone was counted a single time. Here the CDR3 reads CASSLVGANTGELFF. CDR3 coding DNA: TGTGCCAGCAGCTTGGTAGGGGCAAACACCGGGGAGCTGTTTTTT. The chain has TRBV7-2 and TRBJ2-2; D may be TRBD1 (5 bases). V lost 3 bases to trimming and J lost 2 bases, with 10 bases between them. This CDR3 has 15 amino acids. Per germline, CDR1 SGHTA and CDR2 FQGNSA.

CDR3 nucleotides: TGTGCCATCAGTGAGTTTGAGGGACAGGGAGCTCAGCCCCAGCATTTT. Translation: CAISEFEGQGAQPQHF. This sequence joins TRBV10-3 and TRBJ1-5, with TRBD1 matching over 9 bases. The trim removed 1 base at V and 6 bases at J, leaving 7 bases unmatched. Germline V gene data show CDR1 as ENHRY and CDR2 as SYGVKD. CDR3 size: 16 residues.

The V gene is TRBV5-6, the J gene TRBJ2-1; 8 bases are a match to TRBD2. Germline loops: CDR1 SGHDT, CDR2 YYEEEE. J was trimmed by 3 bases and V by 2 bases; bases with no gene match: 4. This CDR3 contains 15 residues. The CDR3 reads CASSFITSGYNEQFF. The DNA of the CDR3 is TGTGCCAGCAGCTTTATCACTAGCGGCTACAATGAGCAGTTCTTC. Supplemented by reference TRBV5-6 and TRBJ2-1, the full variable domain reads DAGVTQSPTHLIKTRGQQVTLRCSPKSGHDTVSWYQQALGQGPQFIFQYYEEEERQRGNFPDRFSGHQFPNYSSELNVNALLLGDSALYLCASSFITSGYNEQFFGPGTRLTVL.

The chain couples TRBV3-1 (or the pseudogene TRBV3-2) to TRBJ2-7, with 8 bases fitting TRBD1. The CDR3 sequence is 15 residues long. V gave up 0 bases and J gave up 5 bases; unmatched junction bases: 6. CDR1 LGHDT and CDR2 YNNKEL come from the germline V gene (reference sequence). This CDR3 is CASSQDRQGKHEQYF. The CDR3 bases are TGTGCCAGCAGCCAAGATCGACAGGGGAAACACGAGCAGTACTTC.

This clone turned up a few times. The chain combines TRBV6-2 or TRBV6-3 with TRBJ1-2; D is uncertain. This CDR3 is built from 13 residues. Germline V CDR1 and CDR2: MNHEY, SVGEGT. V was clipped by 5 bases and J by 1 base, with 8 bases between them. CDR3 nucleotides: TGTGCCAGCAGTCCAACAGTTAACTATGGCTACACCTTC. Encoded protein: CASSPTVNYGYTF.

This chain uses TRBV29-1 with TRBJ2-7, with no clear D. Trimming took 5 bases from V and 4 from J, leaving 15 bases between them. CDR1 is SQVTM and CDR2 is ANQGSEA in the germline V gene. CDR3 length: 13 residues. CDR3 protein: CSVPRQRNYEQYF. CDR3 coding DNA: TGCAGCGTTCCCCGGCAGAGGAATTACGAGCAGTACTTC.

The chain recombines TRBV28 with TRBJ1-1; 8 bases are a match to TRBD1. This CDR3 comprises 14 residues. Germline CDR1 and CDR2: MDHEN and SYDVKM. V lost 6 bases, J lost 5 bases, and 8 bases stayed unmatched. Written as DNA, the CDR3 is TGTGCCAGCAGGATACAGGGGGGAAGGACTGAAGCTTTCTTT. The encoded protein is CASRIQGGRTEAFF.

J is TRBJ2-5 and V is TRBV7-3; possibly TRBD2 for D (5 bases). There are 16 residues in the CDR3. V was trimmed by 9 bases and J by 2 bases, leaving 22 bases between them. Germline V lookup: CDR1 SGHTA, CDR2 FQGTGA. CDR3 coding DNA: TGTGCCAGGAAGGATCGGGGAGCTCTCTTACAAGAGACCCAGTACTTC. It encodes CARKDRGALLQETQYF.

This clone was seen a single time. The CDR3 loop reads CASSLGTAFNSPLHF. CDR3 coding DNA: TGTGCCAGTAGCCTCGGGACAGCCTTTAATTCACCCCTCCACTTT. The V gene is TRBV6-4, the J gene TRBJ1-6; 7 bases match TRBD1. The CDR3 spans 15 residues. Per the germline V gene, CDR1 is MRHNA and CDR2 is SNTAGT. J was trimmed by 6 bases and V by 9 bases; bases with no gene match: 11.

This clone was counted a few times. The chain combines TRBV5-1 with TRBJ1-1; 10 bases match TRBD1. Germline V CDR1 and CDR2: SGHRS, YFSETQ. The V and J ends lost 3 bases and 0 bases, in that order; junction bases with no gene match: 5. The CDR3 extends over 16 amino acids. The CDR3 is CASSWGQGTVNTEAFF. The CDR3 nucleotides read TGCGCCAGCAGCTGGGGACAGGGGACAGTGAACACTGAAGCTTTCTTT.

This chain connects TRBV5-1 to TRBJ1-1; D may be TRBD1 (6 bases). V was trimmed by 0 bases and J by 7 bases, leaving 22 bases between them. CDR1 and CDR2 from the germline V gene are SGHRS and YFSETQ. This CDR3 comprises 17 residues. CDR3 residues: CASSLGWASDRIIEAFF. CDR3 nucleotide sequence: TGCGCCAGCAGCTTGGGCTGGGCCTCAGACAGGATTATTGAAGCTTTCTTT.

This clone was seen a handful of times. The chain carries TRBV5-4 and TRBJ1-1; D ambiguous. V lost 4 bases to trimming and J lost 4 bases, with 14 bases between them. CDR3 length: 14 residues. Germline CDR1 reads SGHNT; CDR2 reads YYREEE (reference sequence). This chain's CDR3 is CASSPATGVTEAFF. The CDR3 DNA reads as TGTGCCAGCAGCCCGGCGACCGGAGTCACTGAAGCTTTCTTT.

V is TRBV14 and J is TRBJ2-6, with 7 bases identical to TRBD1. CDR1 and CDR2 from the germline V gene are SGHDN and FVKESK. The junction had 10 bases not matched to a gene; V was cut back by 3 bases and J by 2 bases. This CDR3 is built from 18 residues. The CDR3 region is CASSQGQRKFPGANVLTF. In nucleotides, the CDR3 is TGTGCCAGCAGCCAGGGACAGAGGAAGTTCCCTGGGGCCAACGTCCTGACTTTC.

The chain recombines TRBV28 with TRBJ2-7, with 11 bases matching TRBD2. The CDR3 has 15 residues. CDR1 MDHEN and CDR2 SYDVKM come from the germline V gene. The J segment lost 3 bases and the V segment lost 6 bases, leaving 7 bases of the junction unmatched. The DNA for the CDR3 is TGTGCCAGCAGCCTTAGGACTAGCGGGTACTACGAGCAGTACTTC. This sequence encodes CASSLRTSGYYEQYF.

There are a few counts of this clone. The chain uses TRBV4-2 and TRBJ2-5, with 8 bases that match TRBD1. Germline CDR1 LGHNA, CDR2 YNFKEQ. Trimming cost V 4 bases and J 5 bases; bases outside gene matches: 6. This CDR3 has 14 residues. DNA for the CDR3: TGTGCCAGCAGCCCGACAGGGGTAGGCGAGACCCAGTACTTC. Translation gives CASSPTGVGETQYF.

The rearrangement links TRBV6-5 to TRBJ1-2; D is unclear. The CDR3 sequence is 13 residues long. The germline V gene encodes CDR1 MNHEY and CDR2 SVGAGI. V lost 0 bases and J lost 6, with 8 bases in between. The CDR3 is CASSYSSGHGYTF. Written as DNA, the CDR3 is TGTGCCAGCAGTTACTCTAGCGGACATGGCTACACCTTC.

This chain links TRBV24-1 with TRBJ2-2, with D unresolved. Germline loops: CDR1 KGHDR, CDR2 SFDVKD. Deletions cut 1 base from V and 0 bases from J, with 8 bases between. CDR3 length equals 16 residues. The CDR3 sequence is CATSDLTGANTGELFF. The DNA for the CDR3 is TGTGCCACCAGTGATTTAACGGGTGCGAACACCGGGGAGCTGTTTTTT.

The chain has TRBV6-1 and TRBJ2-7; D is possibly TRBD2 (5 bases). CDR1 and CDR2 (germline): MNHNS, SASEGT. The CDR3 spans 16 residues. The V end lost 0 bases, the J end lost 2 bases, and 14 bases lay between the germline ends. The CDR3 protein is CASSEAVGGLAYEQYF. CDR3 nucleotides: TGTGCCAGCAGTGAAGCAGTAGGTGGACTTGCCTACGAGCAGTACTTC.